Sequencing of this T cell receptor beta chain was carried out in a study of T cells in women clearing cervical HPV infection. In the case of this clone: Coverage ceases 3 residues before the CDR3 finishes, and the germline J gene fills in the end.

V gave up 2 bases and J gave up 6 bases; unmatched junction bases: 7. This CDR3 has 15 residues. The germline V gene has CDR1 MNHEY and CDR2 SMNVEV (reference sequence). TCRdb keeps only in-frame clones here, not all; method: immunoSEQ multiplex PCR. In total, the table holds around 39,000 clones. The clonotype originates from a woman between 18 and 70 years old with a cervical HPV16 infection that either progressed to CIN3+ or cleared (not recorded which). This sequence joins TRBV27 and TRBJ2-1, with 7 bases aligning to TRBD1. The sample comprised blood buffy coat. CDR3 amino acids: CASSLATGLRNEQFF. The CDR3 bases that were read are TGTGCCAGCAGTTTAGCGACAGGGTTACGCAATGAG.